Shown below are 9 T cell receptor beta chains from a single sample sequenced in a study of T-cell memory formation after mild COVID-19. MiXCR, run by TCRdb on the 5' RACE reads, gives a single entry per CDR3 protein. The sample holds some 490,000 distinct CDR3 sequences, about 18% seen once. Sequencing was performed on PBMCs or a T cell subset sorted from them (not recorded which). Source of these receptors: an adult woman who had mild COVID-19 (a few samples of this study predate the infection). Cell type and time point are not known.

This clonotype appeared a few times. The chain is built from TRBV20-1 and TRBJ2-5, with D possibly TRBD1 on 7 matching bases. Trimming removed 3 bases at V and 2 bases at J, with 13 bases between. This CDR3 contains 14 residues. Germline CDR1 and CDR2: DFQATT and SNEGSKA (reference sequence). CDR3 in DNA: TGCAGTGCTAGGAGGACAGGAGGGCAAGAGACCCAGTACTTC. Its translation: CSARRTGGQETQYF.

The table lists this clonotype with a few counts. This chain joins TRBV2 and TRBJ2-3; 10 bases map to TRBD1. The J segment lost 0 bases and the V segment lost 5 bases, leaving 8 bases of the junction unmatched. The CDR3 covers 17 residues. CDR1 is SNHLY and CDR2 is FYNNEI in the germline V gene. CDR3 bases: TGTGCCAGCAGTTTTTCGGACAGGGGGTTAAGCACAGATACGCAGTATTTT. Amino acids: CASSFSDRGLSTDTQYF.

In this sample, this clonotype turned up a few times. Relative to the germline gene, one junction end is altered; a read error may explain this. The chain links TRBV12-3 or TRBV12-4 to TRBJ2-2; D may be TRBD2 (6 bases). The CDR3 runs to 12 residues. The CDR3: CASSFIPGGLFF. For the CDR3, the DNA is TGTGCCAGCAGTTTTATCCCCGGGGGGCTGTTTTTT.

This clonotype showed up just a few times. This sequence joins TRBV6-5 and TRBJ2-7; a possible D gene is TRBD1 (5 bases). This CDR3 comprises 13 residues. Germline V lookup: CDR1 MNHEY, CDR2 SVGAGI. V shed 2 bases and J shed 8 bases, with 13 bases lying between them. The CDR3 DNA sequence: TGTGCCAGCAGTTACAGCCCAGGGCTAAAGCAGTACTTC. Amino acids: CASSYSPGLKQYF.

The rearrangement joins TRBV19 to TRBJ1-5; a possible D gene is TRBD1 (5 bases). V lost 0 bases and J 1 base, leaving 10 bases between the germline ends. Germline values: CDR1 LNHDA, CDR2 SQIVND (reference sequence). CDR3 length equals 16 residues. The CDR3 bases are TGTGCCAGTAGTATAGATTCAGGGAGCAGCAATCAGCCCCAGCATTTT. It yields the protein CASSIDSGSSNQPQHF.

The chain links TRBV28 to TRBJ1-1; 9 bases align to TRBD1. The junction had 7 bases not matched to a gene; V was cut back by 2 bases and J by 9 bases. CDR1 MDHEN and CDR2 SYDVKM come from the germline V gene. The CDR3 extends over 14 amino acids. CDR3 residues: CASSLTGGHVQAFF. CDR3 nucleotides: TGTGCCAGCAGTTTAACAGGGGGCCATGTCCAAGCTTTCTTT. Variable domain in full (rest from reference TRBV28 and TRBJ1-1): DVKVTQSSRYLVKRTGEKVFLECVQDMDHENMFWYRQDPGLGLRLIYFSYDVKMKEKGDIPEGYSVSREKKERFSLILESASTNQTSMYLCASSLTGGHVQAFFGQGTRLTVV.

There are a few counts of this clonotype. This chain uses TRBV15 with TRBJ2-5, with a possible D match to TRBD2 (5 bases). CDR3 size: 13 residues. The germline CDR1 and CDR2 sequences are LNHNV and YYDKDF (reference sequence). Deletions cut 6 bases from V and 3 bases from J, with 11 bases between. CDR3 DNA: TGTGCCACCAGAGCGGACTGGAAAGAGACCCAGTACTTC. Its protein product is CATRADWKETQYF. The complete variable domain, with remaining parts taken from reference TRBV15 and TRBJ2-5, reads DAMVIQNPRYQVTQFGKPVTLSCSQTLNHNVMYWYQQKSSQAPKLLFHYYDKDFNNEADTPDNFQSRRPNTSFCFLDIRSPGLGDTAMYLCATRADWKETQYFGPGTRLLVL.

This clonotype has just a few counts. This chain joins TRBV13 and TRBJ1-1; weak D call: TRBD1 (6 bases). The V end lost 1 base, the J end lost 8 bases, and 8 bases lay between the germline ends. Germline-derived CDR1 and CDR2 are PRHDT and FYEKMQ (reference sequence). The CDR3 sequence is 12 residues long. The CDR3 region is CASSLEGQEAFF. CDR3 in DNA: TGTGCCAGCAGCTTAGAAGGACAGGAAGCTTTCTTT.

This clonotype has a handful of counts. The rearrangement joins TRBV11-2 to TRBJ1-2, with D perhaps TRBD1 (6 bases). The CDR3 totals 13 residues. CDR1 and CDR2 (germline): SGHAT, FQNNGV. V was shortened by 5 bases and J by 5 bases, with 12 bases between the two germline ends. The CDR3: CASSHPQGYGYTF. CDR3 coding DNA: TGTGCCAGCAGCCATCCACAGGGTTATGGCTACACCTTC.